This T cell receptor (beta chain) stems from a study of cytomegalovirus exposure and HLA in healthy donors. This table comes from immunoSEQ multiplex PCR, and its TCRdb copy is limited to in-frame clones, with some not included. Of 170,000 or so clones in the sample, 85% are singletons; the top ten hold roughly 15%. The germline gives CDR1 SGHNT, CDR2 YENEEA. The CDR3 runs 16 residues. The V end was cut by 6 bases, the J end by 4 bases, with 21 bases between. The gene calls are TRBV11-3 and TRBJ1-2; the D gene is possibly TRBD1 (5 bases). The sample taken for sequencing was PBMCs. The receptor's source is a man between 18 and 35 years old in good health and CMV-seropositive. In DNA, the CDR3 is TGTGCCAGCAGTCGAAGCGGGGAAGTAAGGGGCTATGGCTACACCTTC. It yields the protein CASSRSGEVRGYGYTF.